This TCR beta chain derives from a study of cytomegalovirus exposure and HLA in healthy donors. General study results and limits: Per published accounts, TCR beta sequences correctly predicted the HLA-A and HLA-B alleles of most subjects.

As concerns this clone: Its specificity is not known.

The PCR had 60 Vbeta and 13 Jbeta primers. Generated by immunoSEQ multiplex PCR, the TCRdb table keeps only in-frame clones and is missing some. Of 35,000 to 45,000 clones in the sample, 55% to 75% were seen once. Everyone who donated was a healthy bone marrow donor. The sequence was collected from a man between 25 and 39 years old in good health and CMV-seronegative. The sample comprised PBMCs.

The CDR3 sequence is CASRDYLSLHF. Here the CDR3 DNA reads TGTGCCAGCAGGGACTATCTATCCCTCCACTTT. This chain connects TRBV28 to TRBJ1-6, with D uncertain. The CDR3 covers 11 residues. Per the germline V gene, CDR1 is MDHEN and CDR2 is SYDVKM. Trimming shortened V by 6 bases and J by 14 bases, and 11 bases separated the two germline ends. Using reference TRBV28 and TRBJ1-6 for the parts outside the CDR3, the full variable domain is DVKVTQSSRYLVKRTGEKVFLECVQDMDHENMFWYRQDPGLGLRLIYFSYDVKMKEKGDIPEGYSVSREKKERFSLILESASTNQTSMYLCASRDYLSLHFGNGTRLTVT.